Listed below are T cell receptor beta chains from one sample, sequenced in a study of T cells after yellow fever vaccination. TCRdb fed the 5' RACE reads into MiXCR, producing one record per CDR3 protein. The sample shows some 600,000 distinct CDR3 sequences, 9% to 15% of them seen only once. The sequenced sample was PBMCs, obtained on the day of the yellow fever booster vaccination. The receptors were sampled from a man aged 25-40 years who received the YFV17D yellow fever vaccine. Each CDR3 is given with its conserved first and last residue. D genes are given only for firm matches. Some rows have no size entry. The others give once, few or many, or a class for an expanded clone.

clone_size: NA; j_call: TRBJ1-1; d_call: TRBD1; v_call: TRBV29-1; cdr3_aa: CSVRQGHTEAFF; cdr3_nt: TGCAGCGTCCGACAGGGGCACACTGAAGCTTTCTTT
clone_size: few; j_call: TRBJ2-5; d_call: NA; v_call: TRBV20-1; cdr3_aa: CSARPNSYETQYF; cdr3_nt: TGCAGTGCTAGACCGAACAGTTACGAGACCCAGTACTTC
clone_size: few; j_call: TRBJ2-3; d_call: TRBD2; v_call: TRBV18; cdr3_aa: CASSPTGLAYRDTQYF; cdr3_nt: TGTGCCAGCTCACCAACGGGACTAGCGTATCGAGATACGCAGTATTTT
clone_size: NA; j_call: TRBJ1-5; d_call: NA; v_call: TRBV20-1; cdr3_aa: CSAMHSNQPQHF; cdr3_nt: TGCAGTGCTATGCATAGCAATCAGCCCCAGCATTTT
clone_size: few; j_call: TRBJ1-3; d_call: NA; v_call: TRBV6-1; cdr3_aa: CASQRTVIGNTIYF; cdr3_nt: TGTGCCAGCCAGCGTACAGTTATCGGGAACACCATATATTTT
clone_size: NA; j_call: TRBJ2-2; d_call: TRBD2; v_call: TRBV6-1; cdr3_aa: CASRVAGGGSGELFF; cdr3_nt: TGTGCCAGCAGGGTAGCGGGAGGGGGGTCCGGGGAGCTGTTTTTT
clone_size: NA; j_call: TRBJ1-5; d_call: NA; v_call: TRBV29-1; cdr3_aa: CSVGQVNQPQHF; cdr3_nt: TGCAGCGTTGGGCAGGTCAATCAGCCCCAGCATTTT
clone_size: many; j_call: TRBJ2-2; d_call: NA; v_call: TRBV14; cdr3_aa: CASSRTSGTGELFF; cdr3_nt: TGTGCCAGCAGCCGTACCTCTGGGACCGGGGAGCTGTTTTTT
clone_size: many; j_call: TRBJ2-1; d_call: NA; v_call: TRBV29-1; cdr3_aa: CSVEGGSGFNYNEQFF; cdr3_nt: TGCAGCGTTGAAGGGGGAAGCGGGTTTAACTACAATGAGCAGTTCTTC
clone_size: few; j_call: TRBJ2-1; d_call: NA; v_call: TRBV5-4; cdr3_aa: CASSLGDSQGRVFF; cdr3_nt: TGTGCCAGCAGCTTGGGAGACTCCCAGGGCAGAGTGTTCTTC
clone_size: few; j_call: TRBJ2-3; d_call: TRBD2; v_call: TRBV10-3; cdr3_aa: CAARGTSGLSTDTQYF; cdr3_nt: TGTGCCGCCCGGGGGACTAGCGGACTGAGCACAGATACGCAGTATTTT
clone_size: NA; j_call: TRBJ2-1; d_call: NA; v_call: TRBV20-1; cdr3_aa: CSARGADSSSYNEQFF; cdr3_nt: TGCAGTGCTAGAGGAGCCGACAGTTCTTCCTACAATGAGCAGTTCTTC
clone_size: NA; j_call: TRBJ1-1; d_call: TRBD1; v_call: TRBV4-2; cdr3_aa: CASSHGTGEAFF; cdr3_nt: TGTGCCAGCAGCCACGGGACAGGGGAAGCTTTCTTT
clone_size: NA; j_call: TRBJ2-1; d_call: NA; v_call: TRBV4-1; cdr3_aa: CASSQDSSGSSYNEQIF; cdr3_nt: TGTGCCAGCAGCCAAGATTCGAGCGGCAGCTCCTACAATGAGCAGATCTTC
clone_size: NA; j_call: TRBJ2-1; d_call: NA; v_call: TRBV20-1; cdr3_aa: CSATPLVDSYNEQFF; cdr3_nt: TGCAGTGCCACTCCACTCGTCGACAGTTACAATGAGCAGTTCTTC
clone_size: few; j_call: TRBJ2-1; d_call: NA; v_call: TRBV5-1; cdr3_aa: CASSDGQGYNEQFF; cdr3_nt: TGCGCCAGCAGCGATGGGCAGGGCTACAATGAGCAGTTCTTC
clone_size: NA; j_call: TRBJ2-2; d_call: TRBD2; v_call: TRBV18; cdr3_aa: CASSQLAGANTGELFF; cdr3_nt: TGTGCCAGCTCGCAACTAGCGGGAGCGAACACCGGGGAGCTGTTTTTT
clone_size: NA; j_call: TRBJ2-7; d_call: TRBD1; v_call: TRBV15; cdr3_aa: CATSRERTGGLSEQYF; cdr3_nt: TGTGCCACCAGCAGAGAAAGGACAGGGGGCCTATCCGAGCAGTACTTC